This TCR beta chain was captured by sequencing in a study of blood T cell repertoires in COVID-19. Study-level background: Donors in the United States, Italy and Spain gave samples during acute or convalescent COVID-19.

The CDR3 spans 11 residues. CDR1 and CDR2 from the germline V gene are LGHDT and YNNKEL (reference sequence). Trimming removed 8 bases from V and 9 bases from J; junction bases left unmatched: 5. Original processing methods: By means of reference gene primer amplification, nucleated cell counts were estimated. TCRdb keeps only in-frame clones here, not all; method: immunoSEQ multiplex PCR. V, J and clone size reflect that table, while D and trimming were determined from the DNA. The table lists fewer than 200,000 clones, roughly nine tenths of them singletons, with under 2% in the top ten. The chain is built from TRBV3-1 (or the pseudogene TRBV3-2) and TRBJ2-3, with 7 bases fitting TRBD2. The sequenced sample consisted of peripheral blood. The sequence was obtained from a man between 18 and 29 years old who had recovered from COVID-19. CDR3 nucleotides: TGTGCCAGCGCGGAGCGGGACACGCAGTATTTT. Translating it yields CASAERDTQYF.